The present entry profiles one TCR beta chain with its context. This sample stems from a study of blood T cell repertoires in COVID-19. The CDR3 runs to 15 residues. Germline CDR1 and CDR2: MNHEY and SVGAGI. Trimming removed 4 bases from V and 4 bases from J; junction bases left unmatched: 7. TCRdb keeps only in-frame clones here, not all; method: immunoSEQ multiplex PCR. The sample has fewer than 70,000 clones, around four fifths seen once. This chain joins TRBV6-5 and TRBJ1-5; 7 bases are a match to TRBD1. Sequencing was carried out using peripheral blood. The receptor was isolated from a human donor in a cohort sampled during active COVID-19. CDR3 coding DNA: TGTGCCAGCAGTTTCTCAGACAGGGAGAATCAGCCCCAGCATTTT. This sequence encodes CASSFSDRENQPQHF.